This T cell receptor beta chain was profiled in a study of blood T cell repertoires in COVID-19. Turning to the study itself: COVID-19 samples collected from the United States, Italy and Spain covered acute and convalescent phases.

The germline gives CDR1 SGHTA, CDR2 FQGNSA. V gave up 2 bases and J gave up 7 bases, with 11 bases separating them. This CDR3 is built from 14 residues. The assay was immunoSEQ multiplex PCR, and TCRdb's table has in-frame clones only and misses some. The repertoire holds 250,000 or so clones, 88% seen once, with under 1.5% in the top ten. Sequencing was performed on peripheral blood. This TCR derives from an elderly man with acute or convalescent COVID-19. The chain couples TRBV7-2 to TRBJ1-4, with D perhaps TRBD1 (5 bases). CDR3 coding DNA: TGTGCCAGCAGCTTACAGGGAGGGGCTGAAAAACTGTTTTTT. Its translation is CASSLQGGAEKLFF.